Below, 29 T cell receptor beta chains from the same sample are listed, as sequenced in a study. TCRdb passed the 5' RACE reads through MiXCR, listing each CDR3 protein once. The data hold 55,000 to 80,000 distinct CDR3 sequences, with about 20% observed a single time. Source material: memory CD4+ T cells sorted from a lymph node. Subset noted: memory CD4+ T cells, CD4+CD45RO+CD25-. The receptors stem from a female donor with breast cancer.

The rearrangement uses TRBV7-2 and TRBJ2-3; TRBD2 is a possible D gene (5 bases). This CDR3 is built from 14 residues. Trimming stripped 2 bases from V and 3 bases from J, with 9 bases between. Germline-derived CDR1 and CDR2 are SGHTA and FQGNSA. CDR3 sequence (DNA): TGTGCCAGCAGCTTAAGTCTAGCAACAGATACGCAGTATTTT. This translates into CASSLSLATDTQYF.

As regards this clonotype: Without the conserved terminal phenylalanine or tryptophan, this CDR3 likely stems from a read error. The CDR3 sequence is CASSAKDRYNEQFS. Here the CDR3 DNA reads TGTGCCAGCAGCGCAAAGGACCGGTACAATGAGCAGTTCTCC. V gene TRBV9 combines with J gene TRBJ2-1; D is uncertain. V was shortened by 3 bases and J by 4 bases, with 11 bases between the two germline ends. The CDR3 runs 14 residues. Germline-derived CDR1 and CDR2 are SGDLS and YYNGEE.

CDR3 sequence reads: CASSSLDGDTQYF. CDR3 nucleotide sequence: TGTGCCAGCAGCTCTCTGGACGGCGATACGCAGTATTTT. The chain is built from TRBV7-9 and TRBJ2-3, with D hard to call. CDR1 and CDR2 from the germline V gene are SEHNR and FQNEAQ (reference sequence). V was clipped by 4 bases and J by 6 bases, with 11 bases between them. CDR3 length: 13 amino acids.

V and J are TRBV13 and TRBJ1-6; D ambiguous. Germline CDR1 reads PRHDT; CDR2 reads FYEKMQ (reference sequence). Deletions cut 0 bases from V and 7 bases from J, with 7 bases between. The CDR3 consists of 14 residues. CDR3 DNA: TGTGCCAGCAGCTTAGGCCGGTCCAATTCACCCCTCCACTTT. It yields the protein CASSLGRSNSPLHF.

V is TRBV6-5 and J is TRBJ2-6, with 9 bases lining up with TRBD1. This CDR3 is built from 17 residues. Germline V gene lookup returns CDR1 MNHEY and CDR2 SVGAGI. Unmatched junction bases numbered 10, after V lost 8 bases and J lost 2 bases. CDR3 in DNA: TGTGCCAGCCTAGGGGACAGGGCCCCAACTGGGGCCAACGTCCTGACTTTC. Protein sequence: CASLGDRAPTGANVLTF.

The gene calls are TRBV12-3 or TRBV12-4 and TRBJ1-1; D gene ambiguous. Trimming took 3 bases from V and 1 from J, leaving 12 bases between them. There are 15 residues in the CDR3. Written as DNA, the CDR3 is TGTGCCAGCAGTTTCTTTGGGCTTGGGAACACTGAAGCTTTCTTT. This encodes CASSFFGLGNTEAFF.

This clonotype was detected only a few times. V and J are TRBV7-9 and TRBJ1-1; D is undetermined. The CDR3 runs 15 residues. Trimming shortened V by 0 bases and J by 0 bases, and 8 bases separated the two germline ends. Germline V gives CDR1 SEHNR, CDR2 FQNEAQ (reference sequence). Here the CDR3 DNA reads TGTGCCAGCAGCTTAGCGACCTCCTTGAACACTGAAGCTTTCTTT. As protein: CASSLATSLNTEAFF. The whole variable domain, filled in from reference TRBV7-9 and TRBJ1-1, reads DTGVSQNPRHKITKRGQNVTFRCDPISEHNRLYWYRQTLGQGPEFLTYFQNEAQLEKSRLLSDRFSAERPKGSFSTLEIQRTEQGDSAMYLCASSLATSLNTEAFFGQGTRLTVV.

This clonotype has a handful of counts. The gene calls are TRBV4-1 and TRBJ1-1, with D perhaps matching TRBD1 (5 bases). This CDR3 has 15 residues. V lost 3 bases and J 5 bases, leaving 16 bases between the germline ends. The germline V gene encodes CDR1 MGHRA and CDR2 YSYEKL. The CDR3 sequence: CASSQDRGRETEAFF. CDR3 bases: TGCGCCAGCAGCCAGGACCGGGGCAGGGAGACTGAAGCTTTCTTT.

This chain links TRBV6-1 with TRBJ2-7; D not certain. This CDR3 comprises 14 residues. V lost 2 bases and J 9 bases, leaving 17 bases between the germline ends. CDR1 MNHNS and CDR2 SASEGT come from the germline V gene. The CDR3 here is CASSESRAQRRQYF. CDR3 coding DNA: TGTGCCAGCAGTGAAAGCCGTGCCCAGAGGAGGCAGTACTTC.

This chain joins TRBV30 and TRBJ2-2; no clear D gene. Germline V CDR1 and CDR2: GTSNPN, SVGIG (reference sequence). The CDR3 has 11 residues. Trimming took 5 bases from V and 7 from J, leaving 8 bases between them. CDR3: CAWERGGELFF. The DNA for the CDR3 is TGTGCCTGGGAAAGAGGCGGGGAGCTGTTTTTT.

This chain uses TRBV12-3 or TRBV12-4 with TRBJ1-1; 9 bases are a match to TRBD1. The CDR3 loop spans 14 amino acids. After removal of 4 bases from V and 3 bases from J, the junction contained 3 bases not matched to a gene. The CDR3 DNA reads as TGTGCCAGCAGTTGGACAGGGGTGGACACTGAAGCTTTCTTT. Protein product: CASSWTGVDTEAFF.

The sample holds one count of this clonotype. The chain couples TRBV20-1 to TRBJ2-7; D remains unclear. Germline-derived CDR1 and CDR2 are DFQATT and SNEGSKA (reference sequence). This CDR3 is built from 12 residues. V lost 1 base to trimming and J lost 3 bases, with 7 bases between them. This CDR3 reads CSARGLFYEQYF. Written as DNA, the CDR3 is TGCAGTGCTAGAGGGCTATTCTACGAGCAGTACTTC.

On this clonotype itself: This may come from a read error, since a much larger clone is one base off. The missing conserved phenylalanine or tryptophan at the end of this CDR3 makes a read error likely. The chain joins TRBV12-3 or TRBV12-4 to TRBJ1-2; the D gene is possibly TRBD1 (5 bases). V shed 5 bases and J shed 8 bases, with 12 bases lying between them. The CDR3 totals 12 residues. The CDR3 protein is CASSRQFVGYTV. The CDR3 DNA is TGTGCCAGCAGTCGACAGTTTGTCGGCTACACCGTC.

This clonotype was counted at least ten times. This rearrangement joins TRBV6-1 to TRBJ1-5; unclear D gene. This CDR3 is built from 14 residues. V was clipped by 5 bases and J by 5 bases, with 13 bases between them. Germline V gives CDR1 MNHNS, CDR2 SASEGT. As DNA, the CDR3 is TGTGCCAGCAGTCTCGATCGTTTATATCAGCCCCAGCATTTT. It translates to CASSLDRLYQPQHF.

This clonotype was counted between two and nine times. This rearrangement joins TRBV5-1 to TRBJ2-3; perhaps D is TRBD1 or TRBD2 (5 bases each). Trimming left V 4 bases short and J 2 bases short, with 17 bases between. Germline values: CDR1 SGHRS, CDR2 YFSETQ. The CDR3 is 16 residues long. The CDR3: CASSQGTTHYTDTQYF. The CDR3 nucleotides are TGCGCCAGCAGCCAAGGGACCACGCATTACACAGATACGCAGTATTTT.

Ten or more counts support this clonotype. The chain links TRBV20-1 to TRBJ1-6; no clear D. Trimming left V 6 bases short and J 7 bases short, with 13 bases between. This CDR3 has 13 residues. Germline CDR1 reads DFQATT; CDR2 reads SNEGSKA (reference sequence). The CDR3: CSALFKENSPLHF. CDR3 nucleotides: TGCAGTGCCTTATTTAAGGAGAATTCACCCCTCCACTTT.

A few counts support this clonotype. In DNA form, the CDR3 reads TGTGCCAGCAGTTTACGAGGGAGTTCCAGCAATGAGCAGTTCTTC. The encoded protein is CASSLRGSSSNEQFF. The chain combines TRBV27 with TRBJ2-1; D possibly corresponds to TRBD2 (5 bases). Per the germline V gene, CDR1 is MNHEY and CDR2 is SMNVEV (reference sequence). This CDR3 comprises 15 residues. Trimming left V 2 bases short and J 6 bases short, with 14 bases between.

This clonotype was seen a handful of times. The genes are TRBV10-2 and TRBJ1-6, with D unclear. V was cut by 0 bases and J by 0 bases, with 6 bases left in between. This CDR3 region has 16 residues. Per germline, CDR1 WSHSY and CDR2 SAAADI. CDR3 region: CASSESMGSYNSPLHF. CDR3 nucleotides: TGCGCCAGCAGTGAGTCGATGGGCTCCTATAATTCACCCCTCCACTTT.

This clonotype was detected ten times or more. The J gene is TRBJ2-6, the V gene TRBV7-9; 10 bases are a match to TRBD2. The junction had 13 bases not matched to a gene; V was cut back by 5 bases and J by 0 bases. Per germline, CDR1 SEHNR and CDR2 FQNEAQ (reference sequence). This CDR3 comprises 20 residues. CDR3 in DNA: TGTGCCAGCAGCCCACGAGCTCTAGCGGGGGCCATCTCTGGGGCCAACGTCCTGACTTTC. Translation gives CASSPRALAGAISGANVLTF.

This clonotype turned up a few times. This chain uses TRBV7-2 with TRBJ1-4; D may be TRBD1 (5 bases). Germline-derived CDR1 and CDR2 are SGHTA and FQGNSA. The CDR3 spans 15 residues. V lost 6 bases and J 4 bases, leaving 15 bases between the germline ends. CDR3 coding DNA: TGTGCCAGCAGTCGCGTGGGGGGAATTAATGAAAAACTGTTTTTT. It translates to CASSRVGGINEKLFF.

Comments on this clonotype: This may be a read error, as it is one base from a much larger clone. J is TRBJ2-5 and V is TRBV7-9; 7 bases map to TRBD1. The CDR3 runs 13 residues. The germline gives CDR1 SEHNR, CDR2 FQNEAQ (reference sequence). DNA of the CDR3: TGTGCCGGCAGCCCGCGACAGGGAGAGACCCAGTACTTC. Translation gives CAGSPRQGETQYF.

The chain employs TRBV12-3 or TRBV12-4 and TRBJ1-5; possible D gene TRBD1, 5 bases. The CDR3 runs to 14 residues. V lost 3 bases, J lost 6 bases, and 12 bases lay in between. The CDR3 region is CASSFGAGGQPQHF. The CDR3 nucleotides are TGTGCCAGCAGTTTTGGGGCGGGGGGTCAGCCCCAGCATTTT.

The chain is built from TRBV9 and TRBJ2-1; 7 bases align to TRBD1. Looked up from germline, CDR1 is SGDLS and CDR2 is YYNGEE. Trimming at V came to 4 bases and at J to 5 bases, leaving 9 bases not matched to a gene. The CDR3 has 15 amino acids. The CDR3 DNA is TGTGCCAGCAGCTCCCGACAGGGCTTCGACAATGAGCAGTTCTTC. Its protein product is CASSSRQGFDNEQFF. The variable domain in full, with the rest retrieved from reference TRBV9 and TRBJ2-1, is DSGVTQTPKHLITATGQRVTLRCSPRSGDLSVYWYQQSLDQGLQFLIQYYNGEERAKGNILERFSAQQFPDLHSELNLSSLELGDSALYFCASSSRQGFDNEQFFGPGTRLTVL.

The chain carries TRBV10-3 and TRBJ2-2; unclear D gene. CDR3 length equals 13 residues. Trimming removed 3 bases from V and 3 bases from J, with 5 bases in between. From germline, CDR1 is ENHRY and CDR2 SYGVKD. The CDR3 DNA reads TGTGCCATCAGTGATCTGGACACCGGGGAGCTGTTTTTT. Protein sequence: CAISDLDTGELFF.

This clonotype was recorded only once. This chain uses TRBV24-1 with TRBJ2-1; TRBD2 matches 11 bases. The germline CDR1 and CDR2 sequences are KGHDR and SFDVKD. Trimming at V came to 5 bases and at J to 4 bases, leaving 3 bases not matched to a gene. The CDR3 is made up of 15 amino acids. The CDR3 loop is CATSGASGGYNEQFF. DNA for the CDR3: TGTGCCACCAGTGGGGCTAGCGGGGGGTACAATGAGCAGTTCTTC.

The gene calls are TRBV7-8 and TRBJ2-7; D unresolved. This CDR3 has 16 amino acids. Germline V gene sequence: CDR1 SGHVS, CDR2 FQNEAQ. The V end lost 10 bases, the J end lost 3 bases, and 25 bases lay between the germline ends. CDR3 nucleotides: TGTGCCAACAGATCCACTCCATCTAAAGGCTACTACGAGCAGTACTTC. Translated, it gives CANRSTPSKGYYEQYF.

V is TRBV20-1 and J is TRBJ2-3, with D possibly TRBD2 on 6 matching bases. There are 15 residues in the CDR3. Germline V gene data show CDR1 as DFQATT and CDR2 as SNEGSKA (reference sequence). The V and J ends lost 5 bases and 1 base respectively, with 16 bases between them. The CDR3 DNA is TGCAGTGCTGACTCTAAAAGCGGGCGCACAGATACGCAGTATTTT. This codes for CSADSKSGRTDTQYF.

This clonotype was counted ten times or more. V usage is TRBV4-2 and J usage is TRBJ1-1, with D uncertain. The germline V gene has CDR1 LGHNA and CDR2 YNFKEQ. CDR3 length: 11 amino acids. V dropped 0 bases and J dropped 11 bases, with 7 bases sitting between them. CDR3 protein: CASSQDSYAFF. The CDR3 bases are TGTGCCAGCAGCCAAGACTCCTACGCTTTCTTT.

Ten or more counts support this clonotype. This CDR3 is CASSLRDGWNSPLHF. CDR3 bases: TGCGCCAGCAGTTTGCGGGACGGATGGAATTCACCCCTCCACTTT. The chain employs TRBV5-1 and TRBJ1-6; the D gene is possibly TRBD1 (5 bases). Germline lookup yields CDR1 SGHRS and CDR2 YFSETQ. V was clipped by 5 bases and J by 7 bases, with 16 bases between them. This CDR3 has 15 residues.